This TCR beta chain was captured in a study of T cells after somatic rescue of genetic block. V shed 4 bases and J shed 6 bases, with 10 bases lying between them. The germline V gene has CDR1 MNHEY and CDR2 SMNVEV (reference sequence). CDR3 size: 13 residues. Assay: immunoSEQ multiplex PCR; the TCRdb copy retains only in-frame clones and omits some. The sample carries over 55,000 clones, roughly 94% recorded once. This clone occurred once. Sequenced: peripheral blood mononuclear cells (PBMCs). This clonotype was sampled from a man aged 35 to 55. The chain carries TRBV27 and TRBJ2-4; D tentatively reads TRBD1 or TRBD2 (5 bases each). CDR3 sequence: CASSWGIGNIQYF. CDR3 DNA sequence: TGTGCCAGCAGTTGGGGGATAGGAAACATTCAGTACTTC.